Listed below are T cell receptor beta chains from one sample, sequenced in a study of T cells in Graves' hyperthyroidism and ophthalmopathy. TCRdb redid the calling of the multiplex PCR reads with MiXCR, one entry per CDR3 protein. The sample has hundreds of thousands of distinct CDR3 sequences, 45% seen once; the top ten hold 6.5% to 9%. The material sequenced was peripheral blood or thyroid tissue (not recorded which). Receptors originate from an adult man with Graves' disease, either hyperthyroidism or ophthalmopathy (not recorded which). Each CDR3 is given with its conserved first and last residue. A D gene is named only where the DNA matches it firmly. Size is stated for part of the rows, as once, few or many counts, or as a class when the clone is expanded.

D	size	V	length	J	DNA	CDR3
TRBD1	NA	TRBV7-9	15	TRBJ1-2	TGTGCCAGCAGCAGCGACAGGGGGCCCTACGATGGCTACACCTTC	CASSSDRGPYDGYTF
NA	once	TRBV25-1	14	TRBJ1-2	TGTGCCAGCAGCCAAGACAGGCAGGGTCTTGGCTACACCTTC	CASSQDRQGLGYTF
TRBD1	NA	TRBV19	15	TRBJ1-6	TGTGCCAGTAGTTTACCGGGACAGGAAAATTCACCCCTCCACTTT	CASSLPGQENSPLHF
NA	NA	TRBV20-1	13	TRBJ2-7	TGCAGTGCTAGAGGGTCCAAGGGCTACGAGCAGTACTTC	CSARGSKGYEQYF
NA	many	TRBV7-9	12	TRBJ2-7	TGTGCCAGCAGCTTGGAGGGAGACGAGCAGTACTTC	CASSLEGDEQYF
NA	NA	TRBV6-6	13	TRBJ2-7	TGTGCCAGCAGTTATAGAAGGGTACACGAGCAGTACTTC	CASSYRRVHEQYF
TRBD1	few	TRBV9	15	TRBJ1-3	TGTGCCAGCAGTTCGCGACAGGGAGCGGGAAACACCATATATTTT	CASSSRQGAGNTIYF
NA	NA	TRBV29-1	12	TRBJ1-2	TGCAGCAAGGGGCCAGGGATCTATGGCTACACCTTC	CSKGPGIYGYTF
NA	NA	TRBV7-8	13	TRBJ1-6	TGTGCCTGCTACGACAGCCATAATTCACCCCTCCACTTT	CACYDSHNSPLHF
TRBD1	many	TRBV29-1	13	TRBJ1-3	TGCAGCGTCGTTTACAGGGGTGGAAACACCATATATTTT	CSVVYRGGNTIYF
NA	NA	TRBV29-1	13	TRBJ2-5	TGCAGCGTAGTGGGGGGAGTCCAAGAGACCCAGTACTTC	CSVVGGVQETQYF
TRBD2	NA	TRBV18	19	TRBJ2-5	TGTGCCAGCTCACCAGTCAGACTAGCGGGGGCCCGAAAAGGCGAGACCCAGTACTTC	CASSPVRLAGARKGETQYF
TRBD1	many	TRBV7-9	15	TRBJ1-2	TGTGCCAGCAGCACCCCGACAGGGACTAACTATGGCTACACCTTC	CASSTPTGTNYGYTF
TRBD1	many	TRBV29-1	12	TRBJ2-7	TGCAGCGTTGGCCAGGGGGCCTACGAGCAGTACTTC	CSVGQGAYEQYF
NA	NA	TRBV7-9	14	TRBJ1-2	TGTGCCAGCAGTCTGGGGCTTTGGGACTATGGCTACACCTTC	CASSLGLWDYGYTF
NA	many	TRBV6-5	13	TRBJ2-5	TGTGCCAGCACGGGGGCGTTTGAGGAGACCCAGTACTTC	CASTGAFEETQYF
NA	NA	TRBV2	13	TRBJ1-6	TGTGCCAGCAGGCCCCCGGGGGGTTCACCCCTCCACTTT	CASRPPGGSPLHF
NA	NA	TRBV10-3	12	TRBJ1-3	TGTGCCATCAGTGACTTGAGGGACACCATATATTTT	CAISDLRDTIYF
TRBD1	NA	TRBV2	19	TRBJ1-5	TGTGCCAGCGGGACAGGGGATCTTGCCCTCAGGACCCAGGGTCAGCCCCAGCATTTT	CASGTGDLALRTQGQPQHF
NA	few	TRBV24-1	12	TRBJ2-3	TGTGCCACCAGCCCATCCACAGATACGCAGTATTTT	CATSPSTDTQYF
TRBD1	NA	TRBV6-1	17	TRBJ1-3	TGTGCCAGCAGCCGTACAGGGGGCCCAAACTATGGCTACACCATATATTTT	CASSRTGGPNYGYTIYF
TRBD2	NA	TRBV29-1	15	TRBJ2-5	TGCAGCGTTGACCTCTGGACTAGCGGGCAGGAGACCCAGTACTTC	CSVDLWTSGQETQYF
NA	few	TRBV19	18	TRBJ2-6	TGTGCCAGTAGTATAGTCCCTACCTCTGTCTCTGGGGCCAACGTCCTGACTTTC	CASSIVPTSVSGANVLTF
TRBD1	NA	TRBV9	15	TRBJ1-1	TGTGCCAGCAGCGTAGCGGGACAGATTGACACTGAAGCTTTCTTT	CASSVAGQIDTEAFF
NA	many	TRBV29-1	14	TRBJ1-1	TGCAGCATTGCCGCCGGAGGGAGGAACACTGAAGCTTTCTTT	CSIAAGGRNTEAFF
TRBD1	few	TRBV7-9	15	TRBJ1-2	TGTGCCAGCAGCTTAGGACAGGGGAGGGAGTATGGCTACACCTTC	CASSLGQGREYGYTF
NA	NA	TRBV29-1	13	TRBJ1-1	TGCAGCTCCACGGGGCCTATGAACACTGAAGCTTTCTTT	CSSTGPMNTEAFF
NA	few	TRBV2	16	TRBJ2-6	TGTGCCAGCAGTTACCTGGGGATAAGAGGGGCCAACGTCCTGACTTTC	CASSYLGIRGANVLTF
NA	once	TRBV15	13	TRBJ1-5	TGTGCCACCAGCAGTTCCCCGCCTCAGCCCCAGCATTTT	CATSSSPPQPQHF
NA	NA	TRBV29-1	13	TRBJ1-3	TGCAGCTTAGACGGCAGCTCTGGAAACACCATATATTTT	CSLDGSSGNTIYF
NA	NA	TRBV19	14	TRBJ1-1	TGTGCCAGTAGTCCCTGGCGGGGAGTGGCTGAAGCTTTCTTT	CASSPWRGVAEAFF
TRBD1	NA	TRBV10-3	14	TRBJ2-7	TGTGCCATCAGTCAAGGGGGACAGTCCTACGAGCAGTACTTC	CAISQGGQSYEQYF
TRBD1	NA	TRBV20-1	16	TRBJ2-7	TGCAGTGCTAGAGGAGATTGGGACAGGGGCTCCTACGAGCAGTACTTC	CSARGDWDRGSYEQYF
TRBD1	NA	TRBV29-1	11	TRBJ1-2	TGCAGCGAGAACAGGGGGCATTTATACACCTTC	CSENRGHLYTF
NA	many	TRBV24-1	16	TRBJ2-5	TGTGCCACCAGTGACCACACCGACAGTTCCCAAGAGACCCAGTACTTC	CATSDHTDSSQETQYF
TRBD1	many	TRBV7-2	15	TRBJ1-5	TGTGCCAGCAGCAGGACAGGCAATAGCAATCAGCCCCAGCATTTT	CASSRTGNSNQPQHF
NA	NA	TRBV24-1	15	TRBJ2-3	TGTGCCACCAGTGATTTGTCCTCACGCGCAGATACGCAGTATTTT	CATSDLSSRADTQYF
TRBD1	NA	TRBV29-1	12	TRBJ2-7	TGCAGTGACAGGGGACAGACCTACGAGCAGTACTTC	CSDRGQTYEQYF
NA	few	TRBV9	14	TRBJ2-5	TGTGCCAGCTCACCACCATCCGTCCGTGAGACCCAGTACTTC	CASSPPSVRETQYF
TRBD2	few	TRBV20-1	14	TRBJ2-5	TGCAGTGCTAGCAGCGCTAGCGGGGGTGAGACCCAGTACTTC	CSASSASGGETQYF
NA	NA	TRBV15	13	TRBJ2-5	TGTGCCACCAGCAGAGCTTACGAAGAGACCCAGTACTTC	CATSRAYEETQYF